The rows below give T cell receptor beta chains drawn from one sample of a study of STAT5B mutations in CD4+ large granular lymphocyte leukemia. Measured with immunoSEQ multiplex PCR; TCRdb has only the in-frame clones, and not every one. The sample lists nearly 35,000 clones, more than 75% seen once, with about 2.5% in the top ten. The specimen sequenced was CD4+ T cells from blood buffy coats. The receptor source for this set is a human donor in good health. The CDR3 runs from the conserved cysteine through the conserved F or W. The order of the fields is J gene, clone size, V gene, D gene, CDR3 protein, CDR3 DNA. D genes are given only for firm matches. Size tells how often a clone was seen (once, few, many) or the class of an expanded clone, and some rows leave it out.

TRBJ1-4	NA	TRBV19	NA	CASSTPRAAEKLFF	TGTGCCAGTAGTACCCCGAGGGCCGCAGAAAAACTGTTTTTT
TRBJ1-5	NA	TRBV6-6	TRBD1	CASSYRGRGLNQPQHF	TGTGCCAGCAGTTATCGGGGCAGGGGGCTCAATCAGCCCCAGCATTTT
TRBJ1-4	NA	TRBV2	NA	CASSEETTNEKLFF	TGTGCCAGCAGTGAAGAAACAACTAATGAAAAACTGTTTTTT
TRBJ2-1	NA	TRBV5-4	NA	CASSLGEQEQFF	TGTGCCAGCAGCTTAGGGGAACAGGAGCAGTTCTTC
TRBJ1-1	NA	TRBV5-1	TRBD1	CASTLTGLEGTEAFF	TGCGCCAGCACCCTGACAGGGTTGGAGGGCACTGAAGCTTTCTTT
TRBJ1-2	few	TRBV5-1	NA	CASGHPTGGYTF	TGCGCCAGCGGTCACCCCACGGGCGGCTACACCTTC
TRBJ2-7	NA	TRBV11-1	TRBD1	CASSPDRGIGEQYF	TGTGCCAGCAGCCCCGACAGGGGGATTGGCGAGCAGTACTTC
TRBJ1-4	NA	TRBV5-5	TRBD1	CASSAAQGGLNEKLFF	TGTGCCAGCAGCGCGGCACAGGGGGGCCTTAATGAAAAACTGTTTTTT
TRBJ1-5	NA	TRBV7-9	NA	CASTLGGAQPQHF	TGTGCCAGCACCCTGGGGGGTGCCCAGCCCCAGCATTTT
TRBJ2-6	NA	TRBV27	NA	CASSLAAWASGANVLTF	TGTGCCAGCAGTTTGGCAGCCTGGGCCTCTGGGGCCAACGTCCTGACTTTC
TRBJ2-5	NA	TRBV10-2	NA	CASSVRGAETQYF	TGCGCCAGCAGTGTACGGGGCGCGGAGACCCAGTACTTC
TRBJ2-5	NA	TRBV18	TRBD2	CASSRASGANGETQYF	TGTGCCAGCTCCCGGGCTAGCGGGGCCAACGGGGAGACCCAGTACTTC
TRBJ2-7	NA	TRBV30	NA	CAWSVGSAEGAHEQYF	TGTGCCTGGAGTGTAGGTAGCGCGGAGGGCGCCCACGAGCAGTACTTC
TRBJ2-3	NA	TRBV19	NA	CASSVRDPRADTQYF	TGTGCCAGTAGTGTCCGGGACCCCAGGGCAGATACGCAGTATTTT
TRBJ2-7	NA	TRBV6-5	NA	CASSPTTGGNYEQYF	TGTGCCAGCAGTCCAACGACAGGTGGGAACTACGAGCAGTACTTC
TRBJ2-1	once	TRBV10-3	TRBD2	CAITGLAGEFDEQFF	TGTGCCATCACCGGACTAGCGGGAGAATTTGATGAGCAGTTCTTC
TRBJ2-1	NA	TRBV6-1	TRBD1	CASSTPGQGNEQFF	TGTGCCAGCAGTACCCCGGGACAGGGTAATGAGCAGTTCTTC
TRBJ2-5	once	TRBV2	TRBD2	CASSQTSGGARETQYF	TGTGCCAGCAGCCAAACTAGCGGGGGGGCCAGGGAGACCCAGTACTTC
TRBJ2-7	NA	TRBV7-9	TRBD2	CASSPNLLAGGAYEQYF	TGTGCCAGCAGCCCCAATTTACTAGCGGGGGGAGCCTACGAGCAGTACTTC
TRBJ1-1	few	TRBV27	TRBD1	CASSSRTGSNTEAFF	TGTGCCAGCAGTTCCCGGACAGGGTCGAACACTGAAGCTTTCTTT